These T cell receptor beta chains were read from a single sample in a study of metastatic and nonmetastatic thyroid tumors. TCRdb re-analyzed the PCR reads using MiXCR. The data show 20,000 to 25,000 clones, roughly 18% seen once. Sequencing was performed on adjacent normal tissue. These receptor sequences come from a male donor with papillary thyroid cancer or a benign thyroid nodule (not recorded which). Some clones in this sample may be carry-over from other donors' samples. The CDR3 runs from the conserved cysteine through the conserved F or W. A D gene is named only where the DNA matches it firmly. Some rows mark clone size as missing; the rest say once, few, many or name a class of expanded clone.

TRBJ2-1	TRBV4-2	many	TRBD2	TGTGCCAGCAGCCAAGATTTGAGGAGCGGGGATGAGCAGTTCTTC	CASSQDLRSGDEQFF
TRBJ2-2	TRBV5-1	medium-sized	-	TGCGCCAGCAGCTTGGTGCGGAGGTTTAACACCGGGGAGCTGTTTTTT	CASSLVRRFNTGELFF
TRBJ2-2	TRBV2	many	-	TGTGCCAGCTCGGCCCAGGGCTACACCGGGGAGCTGTTTTTT	CASSAQGYTGELFF
TRBJ2-1	TRBV5-4	-	TRBD2	TGTGCCAGCAGCTTGGGACGGGAGGGTGAGCAGTTCTTC	CASSLGREGEQFF
TRBJ2-3	TRBV9	many	-	TGTGCCAGCAGCGATGGATTTGAGGATACGCAGTATTTT	CASSDGFEDTQYF
TRBJ1-1	TRBV6-1	-	-	TGTGCCAGCAGTCTTGTTCCGGACGTGAACACTGACGCTTTCTTT	CASSLVPDVNTDAFF
TRBJ1-5	TRBV27	few	-	TGTGCCAGCAGTTTTGCAAATAGCAATCAACCCCAGCATTTT	CASSFANSNQPQHF
TRBJ1-1	TRBV20-1	many	TRBD1	TGCAGTGCGACCCAGGGGGGGCCTCTGAACACTGAAGCTTTCTTT	CSATQGGPLNTEAFF
TRBJ2-1	TRBV20-1	many	-	TGCAGTGCTAGAGATCCCCGTCACGGCTGCGTAAATGTTGACAATGAGCAGTTCTTC	CSARDPRHGCVNVDNEQFF
TRBJ2-1	TRBV5-1	many	TRBD2	TGCGCCAGCAGCCCCACGCTAACGGGGGGATACAATGAGCAGTTCTTC	CASSPTLTGGYNEQFF
TRBJ2-7	TRBV30	many	-	TGTGCCTGGACTCTATTTGGGGGGACCTACGAGCAGTACTTC	CAWTLFGGTYEQYF
TRBJ1-6	TRBV9	many	-	TGTGCCAGCAGCGTAGGTAATGAGGGTTCACCCCTCCACTTT	CASSVGNEGSPLHF
TRBJ2-7	TRBV5-1	-	-	TGCGCCAGCAGCCCACGTGGCCCCGACAGGTCCGAGCAGTACTTC	CASSPRGPDRSEQYF
TRBJ2-3	TRBV19	few	-	TGTGCCAGTATGGCTAACACAGATACGCAGTACTTT	CASMANTDTQYF
TRBJ2-6	TRBV5-1	-	TRBD1	TGCGCCAGCATGAGGGACAGGGTACCCTCTGGGGCCAACGTCCTGACTTTC	CASMRDRVPSGANVLTF
TRBJ2-3	TRBV24-1	many	-	TGTGCCACCAGTGAGAGCAGGGTTACAGATACGCAGTATTTT	CATSESRVTDTQYF
TRBJ1-2	TRBV27	few	TRBD1	TGTGCCAGCACACGCGGTACAGGGGGCTCTGGCTACACCTTC	CASTRGTGGSGYTF
TRBJ2-6	TRBV27	-	-	TGTGCCAGCAGTGTACAGTGTCGTTCGGCTGGGGCCAACGTCCTGACTTTC	CASSVQCRSAGANVLTF
TRBJ2-5	TRBV11-3	many	TRBD2	TGTGCCAGCAGCTTAGGGACTAGCGGGGATGAGACCCAGTACTTC	CASSLGTSGDETQYF
TRBJ1-1	TRBV20-1	medium-sized	-	TGCAGTGCGGAGGGGCGCACTGAAGCTTTCTTT	CSAEGRTEAFF
TRBJ1-5	TRBV4-2	many	-	TGTGCCAGCAGCCAAGGAGGGCTCGACCAGCCCCAGCATTTT	CASSQGGLDQPQHF
TRBJ1-2	TRBV4-1	-	-	TGTGCCAGCAGCCAAGAACGGACGGCAGCTAACTATGACTACACCTTC	CASSQERTAANYDYTF